The source of this T cell receptor (beta chain) is a study of beta chain features in type 1 diabetes. Comments on this clone: Mismatch with germline at one junction end may stem from a read error.

Expressed TCRB transcripts got sequenced, as all isolated RNA was reverse transcribed. Measured with immunoSEQ multiplex PCR; TCRdb has only the in-frame clones, and not every one. The sample has about 340,000 clones, roughly 8% seen once. In total, each donor contributed a single heparinised blood draw that averaged around 120 mL. Purity exceeded 95% in all sorted populations. Germline V gives CDR1 MNHNY, CDR2 SVGAGI (reference sequence). The CDR3 sequence is 15 residues long. The TCR comes from a woman in her late teens or twenties in good health. The chain joins TRBV6-6 to TRBJ2-7; TRBD2 matches 10 bases. The sequenced sample consisted of central memory CD4+ T cells from blood. DNA of the CDR3: TGCGCCAGCAGTTACAGCGGGAGGGCTGATTACGAGCAGTACTTC. Translating it yields CASSYSGRADYEQYF.